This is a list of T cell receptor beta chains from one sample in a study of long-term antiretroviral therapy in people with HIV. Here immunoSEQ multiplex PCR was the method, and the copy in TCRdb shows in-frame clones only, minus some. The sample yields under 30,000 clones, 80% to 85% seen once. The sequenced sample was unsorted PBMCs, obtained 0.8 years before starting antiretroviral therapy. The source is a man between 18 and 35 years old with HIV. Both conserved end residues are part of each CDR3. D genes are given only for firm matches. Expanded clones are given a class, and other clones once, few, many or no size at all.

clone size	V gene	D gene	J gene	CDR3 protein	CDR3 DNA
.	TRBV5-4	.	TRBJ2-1	CASIPHTAIDWDEQFF	TGTGCCAGCATCCCTCATACCGCTATAGATTGGGATGAGCAGTTCTTC
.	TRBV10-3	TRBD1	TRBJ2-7	CAISDASGTGGYEQYF	TGTGCCATCAGCGACGCTTCCGGGACAGGGGGCTACGAGCAGTACTTC
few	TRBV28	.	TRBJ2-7	CASSTRVGIYEQYF	TGTGCCAGCAGTACCCGAGTGGGGATATACGAGCAGTACTTC
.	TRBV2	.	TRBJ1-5	CASSEYKQARVNQPQHF	TGTGCCAGCAGTGAATATAAACAGGCGAGGGTTAATCAGCCCCAGCATTTT
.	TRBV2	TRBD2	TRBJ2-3	CASSERRERTDTQYF	TGTGCCAGCAGCGAGCGGCGGGAGAGGACAGATACGCAGTATTTT
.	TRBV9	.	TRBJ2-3	CASSVQGGTDTQYF	TGTGCCAGCAGCGTACAAGGGGGCACAGATACGCAGTATTTT
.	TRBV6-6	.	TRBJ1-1	CAGMTGNTEAFF	TGTGCCGGAATGACAGGGAACACTGAAGCTTTCTTT
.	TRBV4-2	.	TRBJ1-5	CASSQEGAAQHF	TGTGCCAGCAGCCAAGAGGGTGCTGCCCAGCATTTT
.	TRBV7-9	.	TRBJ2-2	CASSLVTDGELFF	TGTGCCAGCAGCTTAGTCACAGACGGGGAGCTGTTTTTT
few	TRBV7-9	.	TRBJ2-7	CASSSTGWEQYF	TGTGCCAGCAGCTCCACAGGGTGGGAGCAGTACTTC
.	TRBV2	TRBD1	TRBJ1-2	CASSAQGAYGYTF	TGTGCCAGCAGTGCACAGGGGGCCTATGGCTACACCTTC
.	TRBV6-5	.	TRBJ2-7	CASSYSGPDYEQYF	TGTGCCAGCAGTTATAGTGGCCCAGATTACGAGCAGTACTTC
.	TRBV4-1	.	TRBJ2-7	CASSHLFQNRGSPDYEQYF	TGCGCCAGCAGCCACCTTTTCCAGAATCGAGGGTCACCAGACTACGAGCAGTACTTC
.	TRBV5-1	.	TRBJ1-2	CASSLDMSNYGYTF	TGCGCCAGCAGCTTGGACATGTCTAACTATGGCTACACCTTC
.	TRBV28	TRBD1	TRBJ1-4	CASRRAEGAVREKLFF	TGTGCCAGCAGACGAGCGGAGGGGGCGGTGCGTGAAAAACTGTTTTTT